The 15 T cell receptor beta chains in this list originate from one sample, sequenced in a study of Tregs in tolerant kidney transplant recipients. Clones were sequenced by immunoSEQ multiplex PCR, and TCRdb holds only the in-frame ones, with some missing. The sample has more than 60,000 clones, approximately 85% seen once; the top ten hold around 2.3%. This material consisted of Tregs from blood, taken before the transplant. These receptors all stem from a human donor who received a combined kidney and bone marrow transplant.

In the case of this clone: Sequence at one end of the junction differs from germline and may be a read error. CDR3 protein: CATSGQGNTEAFF. CDR3 bases: TGTGCCACCAGTGGACAGGGGAACACTGAAGCTTTCTTT. The J gene is TRBJ1-1, the V gene TRBV27; 8 positions agree with TRBD1. Germline V gene data show CDR1 as MNHEY and CDR2 as SMNVEV (reference sequence). The CDR3 sequence is 13 residues long.

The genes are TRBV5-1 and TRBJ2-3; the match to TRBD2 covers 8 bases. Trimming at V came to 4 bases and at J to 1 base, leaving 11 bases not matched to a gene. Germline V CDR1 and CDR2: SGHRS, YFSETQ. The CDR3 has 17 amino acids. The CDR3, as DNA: TGCGCCAGCAGCCCCATCGGTGCAGCGGGGGGCACAGATACGCAGTATTTT. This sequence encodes CASSPIGAAGGTDTQYF.

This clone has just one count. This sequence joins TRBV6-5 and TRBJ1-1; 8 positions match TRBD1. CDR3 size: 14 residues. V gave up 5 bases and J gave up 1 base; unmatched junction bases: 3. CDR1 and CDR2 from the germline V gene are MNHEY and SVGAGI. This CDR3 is CASSKGQANTEAFF. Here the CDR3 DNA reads TGTGCCAGCAGTAAGGGACAGGCGAACACTGAAGCTTTCTTT.

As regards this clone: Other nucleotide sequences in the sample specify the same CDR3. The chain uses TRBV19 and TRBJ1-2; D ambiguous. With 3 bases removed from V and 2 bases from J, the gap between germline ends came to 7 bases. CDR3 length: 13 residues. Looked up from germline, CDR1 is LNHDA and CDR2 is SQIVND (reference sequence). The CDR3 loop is CASSIWQNYGYTF. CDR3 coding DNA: TGTGCCAGTAGTATCTGGCAGAACTATGGCTACACCTTC.

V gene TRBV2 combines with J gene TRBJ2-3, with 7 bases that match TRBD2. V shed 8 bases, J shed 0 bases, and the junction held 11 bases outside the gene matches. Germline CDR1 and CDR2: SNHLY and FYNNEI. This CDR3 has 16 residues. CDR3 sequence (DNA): TGTGCCAGCTCCTACGAGGTAGCGGGTAGCACAGATACGCAGTATTTT. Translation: CASSYEVAGSTDTQYF.

As DNA, the CDR3 is TGCGCCAGCAGCTTGCTGGGAAGTCCGAGCTCTGGAAACACCATATATTTT. Protein product: CASSLLGSPSSGNTIYF. This chain connects TRBV5-1 to TRBJ1-3; D gene uncertain. Germline-derived CDR1 and CDR2 are SGHRS and YFSETQ. The V end lost 1 base, the J end lost 0 bases, and 14 bases lay between the germline ends. This CDR3 is 17 amino acids long.

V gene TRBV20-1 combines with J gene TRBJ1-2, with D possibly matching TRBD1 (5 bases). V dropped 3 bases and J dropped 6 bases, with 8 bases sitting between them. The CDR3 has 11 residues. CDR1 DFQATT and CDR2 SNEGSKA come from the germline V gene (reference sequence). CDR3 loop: CSASPGNGYTF. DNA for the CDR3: TGCAGTGCTAGTCCAGGGAATGGCTACACCTTC.

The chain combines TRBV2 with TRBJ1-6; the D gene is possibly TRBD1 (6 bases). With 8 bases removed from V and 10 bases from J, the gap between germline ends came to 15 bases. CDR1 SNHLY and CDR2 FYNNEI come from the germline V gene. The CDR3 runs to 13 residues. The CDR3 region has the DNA TGTGCCAGCGGAAGGACAGTGCAATCACCCCTCCACTTT. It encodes CASGRTVQSPLHF.

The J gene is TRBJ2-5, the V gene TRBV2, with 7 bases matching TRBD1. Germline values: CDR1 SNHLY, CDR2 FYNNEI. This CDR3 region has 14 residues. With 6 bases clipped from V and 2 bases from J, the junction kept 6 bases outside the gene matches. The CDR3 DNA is TGTGCCAGCAGAAAGGGGGCCGGACAAGAGACCCAGTACTTC. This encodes CASRKGAGQETQYF.

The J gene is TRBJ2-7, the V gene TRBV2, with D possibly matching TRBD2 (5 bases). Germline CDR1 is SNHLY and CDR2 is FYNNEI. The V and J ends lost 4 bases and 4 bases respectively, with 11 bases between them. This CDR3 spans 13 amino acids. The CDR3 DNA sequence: TGTGCCAGCAGTGGGGCGGCGGGTTACGAGCAGTACTTC. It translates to CASSGAAGYEQYF.

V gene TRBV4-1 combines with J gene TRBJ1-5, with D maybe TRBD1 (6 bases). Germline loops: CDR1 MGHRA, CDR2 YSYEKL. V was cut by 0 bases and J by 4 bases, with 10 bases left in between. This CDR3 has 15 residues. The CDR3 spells CASSQDSQGNQPQHF. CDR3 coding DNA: TGCGCCAGCAGCCAAGATTCACAGGGTAATCAGCCCCAGCATTTT.

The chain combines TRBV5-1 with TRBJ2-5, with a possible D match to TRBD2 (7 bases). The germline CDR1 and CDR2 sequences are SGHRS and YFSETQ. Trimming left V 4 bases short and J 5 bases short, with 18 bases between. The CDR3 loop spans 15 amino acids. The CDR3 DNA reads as TGCGCCAGCAGCCCCGGGGGGCCCGTCATGGAGACCCAGTACTTC. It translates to CASSPGGPVMETQYF.

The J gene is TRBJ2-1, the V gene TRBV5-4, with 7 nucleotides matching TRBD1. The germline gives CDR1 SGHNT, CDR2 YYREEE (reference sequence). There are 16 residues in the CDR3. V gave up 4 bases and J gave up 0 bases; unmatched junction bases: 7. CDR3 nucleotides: TGTGCCAGCAGCGTTTTGACAGGGAGCTCCTACAATGAGCAGTTCTTC. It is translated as CASSVLTGSSYNEQFF.

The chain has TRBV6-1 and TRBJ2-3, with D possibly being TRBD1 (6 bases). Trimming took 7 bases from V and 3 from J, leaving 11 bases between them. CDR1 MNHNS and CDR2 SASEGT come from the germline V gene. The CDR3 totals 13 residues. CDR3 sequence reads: CASMGQGTDTQYF. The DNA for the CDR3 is TGTGCCAGCATGGGGCAGGGGACAGATACGCAGTATTTT.

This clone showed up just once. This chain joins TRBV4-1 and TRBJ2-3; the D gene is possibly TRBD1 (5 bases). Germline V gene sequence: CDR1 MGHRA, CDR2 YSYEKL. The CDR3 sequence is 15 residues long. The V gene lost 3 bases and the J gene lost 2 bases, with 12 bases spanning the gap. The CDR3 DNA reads TGCGCCAGCAGCCAGACAGTTACAACCACAGATACGCAGTATTTT. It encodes CASSQTVTTTDTQYF.